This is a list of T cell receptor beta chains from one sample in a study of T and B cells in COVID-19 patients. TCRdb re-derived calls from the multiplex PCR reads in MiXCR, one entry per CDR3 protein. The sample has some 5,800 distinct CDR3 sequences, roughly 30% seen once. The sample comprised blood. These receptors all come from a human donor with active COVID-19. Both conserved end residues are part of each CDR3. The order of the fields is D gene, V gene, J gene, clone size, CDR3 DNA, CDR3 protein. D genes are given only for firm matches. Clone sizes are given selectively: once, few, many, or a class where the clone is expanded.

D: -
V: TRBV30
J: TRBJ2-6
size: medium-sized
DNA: TGTGCCTCCGCGACCCCTACTGGGGCCAACGTCCTGACTTTC
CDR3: CASATPTGANVLTF

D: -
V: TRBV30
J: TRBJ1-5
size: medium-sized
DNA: TGTGCCTGGAGTAAACAGATCGATCAGCCCCAGCATTTT
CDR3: CAWSKQIDQPQHF

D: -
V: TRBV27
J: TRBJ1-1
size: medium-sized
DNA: TGTGCCAGCAGTTCTCTCCCAGGGACACTAGAGGCTTTCTTT
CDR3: CASSSLPGTLEAFF

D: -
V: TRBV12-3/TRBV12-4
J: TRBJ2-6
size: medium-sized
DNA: TGTGCCAGCAGCCCCACGGAGGGCATCGTTGGGGCCAACGTCCTGACTTTC
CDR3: CASSPTEGIVGANVLTF

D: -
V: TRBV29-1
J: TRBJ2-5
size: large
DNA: TGCAGCGTTGAGACAGAGACCCAGTACTTC
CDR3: CSVETETQYF

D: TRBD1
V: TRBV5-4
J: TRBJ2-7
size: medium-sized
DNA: TGTGCCAGCAGCTTGGGGCAGGGGGCCTACGAGCAGTACTTC
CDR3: CASSLGQGAYEQYF

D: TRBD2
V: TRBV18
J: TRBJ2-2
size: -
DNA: TGTGCCAGCAGCCTGGGACTAGCGGGGGGGGCCGGGGAGCTGTTTTTT
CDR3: CASSLGLAGGAGELFF

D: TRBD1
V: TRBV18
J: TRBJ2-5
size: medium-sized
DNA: TGTGCCAGCTCACCAGGCGTGGGACAGGGGGACTCGACCCAGTACTTC
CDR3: CASSPGVGQGDSTQYF

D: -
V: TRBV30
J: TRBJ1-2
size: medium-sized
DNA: TGTGCCTGGAGTTCCATGGGGTTATATGGCTACACCTTC
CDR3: CAWSSMGLYGYTF

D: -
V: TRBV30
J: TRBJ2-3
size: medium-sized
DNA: TGTGCCTGGAGCAGGTGGGGATCCACAGATACGCAGTATTTT
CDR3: CAWSRWGSTDTQYF

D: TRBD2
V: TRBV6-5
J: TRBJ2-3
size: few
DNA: TGTGCCAGCAGTTACTGGTTCACCAATAGCGGGGGGGGGGGAACAGATACGCAGTATTTT
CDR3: CASSYWFTNSGGGGTDTQYF

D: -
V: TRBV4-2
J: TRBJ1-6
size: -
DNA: TGTGCCAGCAGCCAAGGACTACCTCATAATTCACCCCTCCACTTT
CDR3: CASSQGLPHNSPLHF

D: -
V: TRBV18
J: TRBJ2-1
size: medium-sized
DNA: TGTGCCAGCTTAACCGGGACGGGCTACAATGAGCAGTTCTTC
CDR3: CASLTGTGYNEQFF

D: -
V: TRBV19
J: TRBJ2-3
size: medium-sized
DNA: TGTGCCAGTAGTATACCGGGCACAGATACGCAGTATTTT
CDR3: CASSIPGTDTQYF

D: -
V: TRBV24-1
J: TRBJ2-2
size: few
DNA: TGTGCCACCAGTGAGGGTGGGGGAACCGGGGAGCTGTTTTTT
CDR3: CATSEGGGTGELFF

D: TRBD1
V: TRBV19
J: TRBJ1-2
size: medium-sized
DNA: TGTGCCAGTAGTTTCCAAACAGGGGCGGTCTATGGCTACACCTTC
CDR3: CASSFQTGAVYGYTF

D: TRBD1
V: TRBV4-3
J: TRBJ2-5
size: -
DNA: TGCGCCAGCAGCCAGGGACAGGGGAAGACCCAGTACTTC
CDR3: CASSQGQGKTQYF

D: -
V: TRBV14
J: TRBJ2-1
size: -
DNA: TGTGCCAGCAGCCGGCAGGGTGTATATCGCGGCAATGAGCAGTTCTTC
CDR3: CASSRQGVYRGNEQFF

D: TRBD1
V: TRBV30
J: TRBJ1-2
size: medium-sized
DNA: TGTGCCTGGTACTCGACAGGGGTTAATGGCTACACCTTC
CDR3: CAWYSTGVNGYTF

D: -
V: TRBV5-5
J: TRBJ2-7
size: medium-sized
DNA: TGTGCCAGCAGCTTGGGAGGGCAGGGCGGCGAGCAGTACTTC
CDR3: CASSLGGQGGEQYF

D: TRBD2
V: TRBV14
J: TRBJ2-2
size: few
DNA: TGTGCCAGCAGCCCTGGACTAGCGGGTGGGGAGCTGTTTTTT
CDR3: CASSPGLAGGELFF

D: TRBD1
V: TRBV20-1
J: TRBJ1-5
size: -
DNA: TGCAGTGCTAGAGGCCCCCCCGACAGGGGCAGCAATCAGCCCCAGCATTTT
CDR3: CSARGPPDRGSNQPQHF

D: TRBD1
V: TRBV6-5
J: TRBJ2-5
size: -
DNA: TGTGCCAGCAGAACCGGGACAGGACAAGAGACCCAGTACTTC
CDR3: CASRTGTGQETQYF

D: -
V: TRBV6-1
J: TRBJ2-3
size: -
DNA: TGTGCCAGCAGTGAATCGGTTGCGGGAAACACAGATACGCAGTATTTT
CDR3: CASSESVAGNTDTQYF

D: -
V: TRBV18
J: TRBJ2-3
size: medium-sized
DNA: TGTGCCAGCTCACCAACGTACATGGACAAGCTGAGCACAGATACGCAGTATTTT
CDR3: CASSPTYMDKLSTDTQYF

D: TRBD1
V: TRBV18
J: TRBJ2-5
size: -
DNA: TGTGCCAGCTCACTCCCGCCATTGGACAGGGTCGTCGAGACCCAGTACTTC
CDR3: CASSLPPLDRVVETQYF

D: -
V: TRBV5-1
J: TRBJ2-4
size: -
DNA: TGCGCCAGCAGCCCCTCGGACGGAGCTGCCAAAAACATTCAGTACTTC
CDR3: CASSPSDGAAKNIQYF

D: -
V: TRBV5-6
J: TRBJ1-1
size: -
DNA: TGTGCCAGCAGCCTAGTCACAATTAGGGACCCCAGCACTGAAGCTTTCTTT
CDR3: CASSLVTIRDPSTEAFF

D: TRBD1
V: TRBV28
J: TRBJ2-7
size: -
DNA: TGTGCCAGCAGTTCCCCCGGGACAGGGCGGTACGAGCAGTACTTC
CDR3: CASSSPGTGRYEQYF

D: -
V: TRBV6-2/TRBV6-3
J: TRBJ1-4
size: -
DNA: TGTGCCAGCAGTTCCCGCCCCGGGACGGACGTTGAACTGTTTTTT
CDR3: CASSSRPGTDVELFF

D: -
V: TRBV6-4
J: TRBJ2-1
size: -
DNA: TGTGCCAGCAGTCTATCCCCAAACTCCTACAATGAGCAGTTCTTC
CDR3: CASSLSPNSYNEQFF

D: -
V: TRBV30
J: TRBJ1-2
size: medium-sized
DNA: TGTGCCTGGAGTGTAGCTAGGGCAGGGGGCTACACCTTC
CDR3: CAWSVARAGGYTF

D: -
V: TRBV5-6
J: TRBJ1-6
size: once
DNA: TGTGCCAGCAGCCAAGATTGGGCCGTTGATAATTCACCCCTCCACTTT
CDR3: CASSQDWAVDNSPLHF

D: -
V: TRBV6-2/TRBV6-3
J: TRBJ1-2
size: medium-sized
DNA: TGTGCCAGCAGGGACAGCACCTACTATGGCTACACCTTC
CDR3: CASRDSTYYGYTF

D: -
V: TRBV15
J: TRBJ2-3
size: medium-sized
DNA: TGTGCCACCAGCAGAGAGTCCAGCGGACGCACAGATACGCAGTATTTT
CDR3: CATSRESSGRTDTQYF

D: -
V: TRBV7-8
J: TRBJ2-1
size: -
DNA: TGTGCCAGCAGCTCGAGACCGGGGGTTAGGGATGAGCAGTTCTTC
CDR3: CASSSRPGVRDEQFF

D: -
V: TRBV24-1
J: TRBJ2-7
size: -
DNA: TGTGCCATTCCGACAGGTTTCTCCTACGAGCAGTACTTC
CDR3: CAIPTGFSYEQYF

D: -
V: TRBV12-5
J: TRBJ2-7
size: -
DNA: TGTGCCAGCACTTCGGCGGAGGGGTACGAGCAGTACTTC
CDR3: CASTSAEGYEQYF

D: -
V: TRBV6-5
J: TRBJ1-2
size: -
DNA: TGTGCCAGCAGTTACGATTCGTCCGGAGTCTATGGCTACACCTTC
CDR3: CASSYDSSGVYGYTF

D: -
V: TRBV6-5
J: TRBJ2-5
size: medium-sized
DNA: TGTGCCAGCAGCGTCGGGGTGACCCAGTACTTC
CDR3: CASSVGVTQYF

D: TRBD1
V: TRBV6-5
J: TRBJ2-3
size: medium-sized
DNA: TGTGCCACCCACAGGGGGTTCACAGATACGCAGTATTTT
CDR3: CATHRGFTDTQYF

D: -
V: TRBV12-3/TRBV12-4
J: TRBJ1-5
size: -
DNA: TGTGCCAGCTGTCCTGGGACTTTGAATCAGCCCCAGCATTTT
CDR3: CASCPGTLNQPQHF

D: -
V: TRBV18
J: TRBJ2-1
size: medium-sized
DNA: TGTGCCAGCTCACCTCCGCCGAACTACAATGAGCAGTTCTTC
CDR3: CASSPPPNYNEQFF

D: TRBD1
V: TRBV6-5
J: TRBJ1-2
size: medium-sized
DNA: TGTGCCAGCAGTTTGGGGACAGCCCCCTATGGCTACACCTTC
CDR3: CASSLGTAPYGYTF

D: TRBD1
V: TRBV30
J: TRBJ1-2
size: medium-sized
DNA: TGTGCCTGGTTGAGGGATTACCGGGACAGGGGGCGCCAGGGCTATGGCTACACCTTC
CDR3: CAWLRDYRDRGRQGYGYTF

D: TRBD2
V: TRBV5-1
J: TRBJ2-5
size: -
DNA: TGCGCCAGCAGCTTCGGACTAGCGGAAGAGACCCAGTACTTC
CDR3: CASSFGLAEETQYF

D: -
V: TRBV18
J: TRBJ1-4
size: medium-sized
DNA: TGTGCCAGCTCACCAGCGGGACCCCCAACTGCTAATGAAAAACTGTTTTTT
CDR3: CASSPAGPPTANEKLFF

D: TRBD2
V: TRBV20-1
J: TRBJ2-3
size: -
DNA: TGCAGTGCTAGAAAATCAGCGGGGGCCGGAGATACGCAGTATTTT
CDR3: CSARKSAGAGDTQYF

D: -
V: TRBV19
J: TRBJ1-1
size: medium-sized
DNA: TGTGCCAGTAGTATAGATGGCTTGGGTTTAACTAGCACTGAAGCTTTCTTT
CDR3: CASSIDGLGLTSTEAFF

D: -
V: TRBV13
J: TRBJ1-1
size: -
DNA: TGTGCCAGCAGCCTTCTTAAAGGGAACACTGAAGCTTTCTTT
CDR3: CASSLLKGNTEAFF

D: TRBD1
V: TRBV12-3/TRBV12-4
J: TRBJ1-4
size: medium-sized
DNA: TGTGCCAGCAGCTCGGGACAGGGCAGTGAAAAACTGTTTTTT
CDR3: CASSSGQGSEKLFF